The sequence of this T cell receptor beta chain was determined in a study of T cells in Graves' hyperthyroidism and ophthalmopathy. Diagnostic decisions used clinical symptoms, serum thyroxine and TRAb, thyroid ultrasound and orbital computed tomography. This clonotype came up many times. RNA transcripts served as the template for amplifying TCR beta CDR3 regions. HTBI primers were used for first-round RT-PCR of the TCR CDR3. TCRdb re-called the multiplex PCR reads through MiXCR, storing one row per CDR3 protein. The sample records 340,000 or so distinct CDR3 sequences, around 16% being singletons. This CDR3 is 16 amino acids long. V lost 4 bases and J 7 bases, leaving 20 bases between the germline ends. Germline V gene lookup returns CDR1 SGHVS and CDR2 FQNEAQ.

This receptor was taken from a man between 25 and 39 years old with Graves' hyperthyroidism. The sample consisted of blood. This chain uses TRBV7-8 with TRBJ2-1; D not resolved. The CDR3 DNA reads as TGTGCCAGCAGCTCATCAAGGGCTCTATCCCTAAATGAGCAGTTCTTC. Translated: CASSSSRALSLNEQFF.